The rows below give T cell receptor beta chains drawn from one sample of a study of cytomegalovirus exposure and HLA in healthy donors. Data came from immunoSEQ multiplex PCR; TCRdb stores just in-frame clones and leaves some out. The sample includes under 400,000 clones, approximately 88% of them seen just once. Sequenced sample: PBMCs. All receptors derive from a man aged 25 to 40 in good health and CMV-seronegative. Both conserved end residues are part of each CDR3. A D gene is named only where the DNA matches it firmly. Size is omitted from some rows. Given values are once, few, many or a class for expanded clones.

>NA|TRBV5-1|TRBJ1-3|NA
CASSLSGSNSGNTIYF
TGCGCCAGCAGCTTGAGTGGGAGCAACTCTGGAAACACCATATATTTT
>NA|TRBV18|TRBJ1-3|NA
CASSPTAAGGNTIYF
TGTGCCAGCTCACCAACAGCCGCAGGTGGAAACACCATATATTTT
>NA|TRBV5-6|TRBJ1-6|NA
CASSAKTGYNSPLHF
TGTGCCAGCAGCGCCAAAACAGGATATAATTCACCCCTCCACTTT
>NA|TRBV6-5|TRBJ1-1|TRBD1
CASTNTGTGVTEAFF
TGTGCCAGCACGAATACCGGGACAGGGGTGACTGAAGCTTTCTTT
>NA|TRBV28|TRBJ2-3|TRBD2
CASSRTSGTDTQYF
TGTGCCAGCAGTAGGACTAGCGGCACAGATACGCAGTATTTT
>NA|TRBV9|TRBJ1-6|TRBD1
CASSGGTGQSPLHF
TGTGCCAGCAGCGGCGGGACAGGGCAATCACCCCTCCACTTT
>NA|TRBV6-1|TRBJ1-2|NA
CASSVGRLGEGRNGYTF
TGTGCCAGCAGTGTCGGCAGGCTGGGGGAGGGAAGAAATGGCTACACCTTC
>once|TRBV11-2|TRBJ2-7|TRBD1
CASSLISFGQGEYEQYF
TGTGCCAGCAGCTTAATTAGTTTTGGCCAGGGGGAATACGAGCAGTACTTC
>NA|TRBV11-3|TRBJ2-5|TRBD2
CASSLGLAGARTSQETQYF
TGTGCCAGCAGCTTAGGACTAGCGGGGGCCAGAACTAGTCAAGAGACCCAGTACTTC
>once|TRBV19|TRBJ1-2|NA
CASSTGQRIVAGYTF
TGTGCCAGTAGCACCGGACAACGCATTGTCGCTGGCTACACCTTC
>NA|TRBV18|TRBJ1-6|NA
CASSPEISYNSPLHF
TGTGCCAGCTCACCCGAGATCTCCTATAATTCACCCCTCCACTTT
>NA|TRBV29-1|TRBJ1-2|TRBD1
CSVETGTGPGGYTF
TGCAGCGTTGAAACCGGGACAGGGCCCGGTGGCTACACCTTC
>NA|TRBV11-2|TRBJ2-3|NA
CASSFGSTDTQYF
TGTGCCAGCAGCTTTGGGAGTACAGATACGCAGTATTTT
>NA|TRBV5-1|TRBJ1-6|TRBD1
CASSIDRGKEGASSYNSPLHF
TGCGCCAGCAGCATTGACCGGGGGAAGGAGGGGGCCAGCTCCTATAATTCACCCCTCCACTTT
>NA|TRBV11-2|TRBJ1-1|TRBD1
CASSVTGTGNTEAFF
TGTGCCAGCAGCGTTACCGGGACAGGGAACACTGAAGCTTTCTTT
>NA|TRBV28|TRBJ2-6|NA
CASNAGQQSGANVLTF
TGTGCCAGCAATGCGGGGCAGCAATCTGGGGCCAACGTCCTGACTTTC
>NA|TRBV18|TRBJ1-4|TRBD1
CASSQATGGFATNEKLFF
TGTGCCAGCTCCCAGGCGACAGGGGGCTTTGCAACTAATGAAAAACTGTTTTTT
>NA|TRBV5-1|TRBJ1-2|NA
CASSLDGVGNYGYTF
TGCGCCAGCAGCTTGGACGGGGTAGGAAACTATGGCTACACCTTC
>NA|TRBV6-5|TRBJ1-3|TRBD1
CASRPDRAGGNTIYF
TGTGCCAGCAGACCCGACAGGGCGGGAGGAAACACCATATATTTT
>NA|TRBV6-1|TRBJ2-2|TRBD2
CASSELRTRQTGELFF
TGTGCCAGCAGTGAATTAAGGACTAGACAAACCGGGGAGCTGTTTTTT
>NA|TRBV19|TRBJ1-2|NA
CASTPSLAGGYTF
TGTGCCAGTACCCCATCGCTGGCAGGAGGCTACACCTTC
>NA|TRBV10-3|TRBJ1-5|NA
CAISESTWRGRNQPQHF
TGTGCCATCAGTGAGTCGACCTGGCGCGGCCGCAATCAGCCCCAGCATTTT
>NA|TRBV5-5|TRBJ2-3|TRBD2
CASSLVASGFYTDTQYF
TGTGCCAGCAGCTTGGTGGCTAGCGGGTTCTACACAGATACGCAGTATTTT
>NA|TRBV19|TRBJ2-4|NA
CASSIDGRDIQYF
TGTGCCAGTAGTATAGATGGCAGGGACATTCAGTACTTC
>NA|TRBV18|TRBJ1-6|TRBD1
CASSRDGQGNSPLHF
TGTGCCAGCTCACGGGATGGACAGGGAAATTCACCCCTCCACTTT
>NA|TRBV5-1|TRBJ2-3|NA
CASSLAPGPLDTQYF
TGCGCCAGCAGCTTGGCCCCAGGGCCCTTGGATACGCAGTATTTT
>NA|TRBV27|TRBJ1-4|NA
CASSLRANEKLFF
TGTGCCAGCAGTTTGCGAGCAAATGAAAAACTGTTTTTT
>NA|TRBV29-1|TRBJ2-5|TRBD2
CSVGLAGGRQETQYF
TGCAGCGTTGGCCTAGCGGGGGGCCGCCAAGAGACCCAGTACTTC
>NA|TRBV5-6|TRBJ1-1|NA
CASSIGGMNTEAFF
TGTGCCAGCAGTATAGGGGGAATGAACACTGAAGCTTTCTTT
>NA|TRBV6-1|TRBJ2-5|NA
CASLLQPAKETQYF
TGTGCCAGCTTACTCCAGCCAGCGAAAGAGACCCAGTACTTC
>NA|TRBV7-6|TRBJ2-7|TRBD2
CASSLVELAGANSYEQYF
TGTGCCAGCAGCTTAGTAGAACTAGCGGGGGCTAACTCCTACGAGCAGTACTTC
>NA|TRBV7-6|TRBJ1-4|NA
CASSLGGNEKLFF
TGTGCCAGCAGCTTAGGAGGGAATGAAAAACTGTTTTTT
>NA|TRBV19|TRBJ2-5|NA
CASSLPDRGPQETQYF
TGTGCCAGTAGTCTCCCCGATCGCGGCCCCCAAGAGACCCAGTACTTC
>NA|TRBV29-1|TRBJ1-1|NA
CSVEQSNTEAFF
TGCAGCGTTGAACAGTCGAACACTGAAGCTTTCTTT
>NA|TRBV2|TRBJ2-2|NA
CASTGTYYTGELFF
TGTGCCAGTACCGGGACATACTACACCGGGGAGCTGTTTTTT
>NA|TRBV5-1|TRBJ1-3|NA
CASSLTGTTGNTIYF
TGCGCCAGCAGCCTGACCGGGACAACTGGAAACACCATATATTTT
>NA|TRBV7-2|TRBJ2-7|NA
CASSYGRRATYEQYF
TGTGCCAGCAGCTATGGGAGGAGGGCCACCTACGAGCAGTACTTC
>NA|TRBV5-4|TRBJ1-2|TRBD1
CASSYGTGNYGYTF
TGTGCCAGCAGCTACGGGACAGGGAACTATGGCTACACCTTC
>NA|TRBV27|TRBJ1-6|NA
CASSFGSSYNSPLHF
TGTGCCAGCAGTTTCGGGAGCTCCTATAATTCACCCCTCCACTTT
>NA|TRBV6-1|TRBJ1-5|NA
CASSESLAGRNPQHF
TGTGCCAGCAGTGAATCTTTGGCGGGGAGGAACCCCCAGCATTTT
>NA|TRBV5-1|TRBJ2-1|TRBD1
CASSSGLGQTRLFF
TGCGCCAGCAGCTCAGGTTTGGGACAGACAAGGTTGTTCTTC
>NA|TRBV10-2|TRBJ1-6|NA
CASSVKGGGNSPLHF
TGCGCCAGCAGTGTAAAAGGGGGTGGTAATTCACCCCTCCACTTT
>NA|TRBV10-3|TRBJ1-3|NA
CATTRGAGNTIYF
TGTGCCACGACTAGGGGAGCCGGAAACACCATATATTTT
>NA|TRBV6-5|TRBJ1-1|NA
CASSPGWRNTEAFF
TGTGCCAGCAGTCCGGGGTGGCGGAACACTGAAGCTTTCTTT